The count of the clone carrying this TCR beta chain is one. Antigen specificity is unknown. The template was RNA from unsorted bulk tissue. This sample was taken from a study of tumor and adjacent non-tumor tissue in lung cancer. Study information: The cohort had roughly 11 adenocarcinoma, a couple of squamous cell and 1 small cell patients. Patients were aged roughly 30 to 76, 10 men and a handful of women, stage I to III. Samples averaged about 4.17 million productive TCRbeta reads each. Overall study findings and caveats: Top 100 clones took a larger repertoire share in normal lung.

V was shortened by 1 base and J by 5 bases, with 14 bases between the two germline ends. Per germline, CDR1 MNHEY and CDR2 SVGAGI. This CDR3 has 15 amino acids. The library came from three nested PCR rounds adapted from ARM-PCR protocols. Via MiXCR, TCRdb re-called the multiplex PCR reads, giving one row per CDR3 protein. This sample has over 110,000 distinct CDR3 sequences; roughly 66% occur once, and the top ten carry 15% to 20%. The sequence was obtained from a man aged 55 to 70 with small cell lung cancer. The rearrangement uses TRBV6-5 and TRBJ1-2; D is unresolved. Sequenced sample: lung tumor tissue. The CDR3 DNA reads TGTGCCAGCAGTTACTGGGGTTGGACGGCTTATGGCTACACCTTC. This gives the protein CASSYWGWTAYGYTF.